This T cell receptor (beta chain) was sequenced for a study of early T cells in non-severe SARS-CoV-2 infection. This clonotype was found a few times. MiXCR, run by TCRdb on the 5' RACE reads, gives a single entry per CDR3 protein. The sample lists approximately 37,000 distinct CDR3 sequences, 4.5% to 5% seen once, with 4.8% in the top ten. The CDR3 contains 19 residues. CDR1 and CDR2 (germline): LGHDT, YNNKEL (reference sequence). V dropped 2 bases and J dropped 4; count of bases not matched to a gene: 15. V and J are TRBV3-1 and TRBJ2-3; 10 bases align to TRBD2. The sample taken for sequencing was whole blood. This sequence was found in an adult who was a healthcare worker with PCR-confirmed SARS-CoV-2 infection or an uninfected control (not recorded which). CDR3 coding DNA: TGTGCCAGCAGCCAAAGATTAGCGGGAGGAAGGGCGGCGGCAGATACGCAGTATTTT. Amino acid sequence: CASSQRLAGGRAAADTQYF.